This T cell receptor (beta chain) was retrieved from a study of blood T cell repertoires in COVID-19. Study-level background: T cells, B-cell-depleted T cells, or PBMCs supplied cDNA or gDNA.

From germline, CDR1 is SGHDT and CDR2 YYEEEE. There are 12 residues in the CDR3. The V end was cut by 2 bases, the J end by 4 bases, with 6 bases between. As processed by the authors: Nucleated cell number was recorded as an estimate derived from reference gene primer amplification. TCRdb's copy holds only in-frame clones and misses some; the assay was immunoSEQ multiplex PCR. From that table come the V and J calls and clone size; the DNA was used to work out D and trimming. The table lists under 100,000 clones, nearly 90% of them singletons, with 8% to 10% in the top ten. The rearrangement links TRBV5-6 to TRBJ1-2; D not certain. Source material: peripheral blood. The sequence came from a man between 45 and 60 years old with acute or convalescent COVID-19. The CDR3 region is CASSFYPYGYTF. The CDR3 DNA reads as TGTGCCAGCAGCTTCTATCCCTATGGCTACACCTTC.